This T cell receptor (beta chain) was obtained from a study of T cell responses to AZD1222 COVID-19 vaccine. CDR3 length: 13 amino acids. The germline V and J ends were trimmed by 3 bases and 4 bases, with 8 bases remaining between them. The germline V gene encodes CDR1 LNHDA and CDR2 SQIVND (reference sequence). Note on this clone: Its specificity is not known.

Study-level points and caveats: The CD4 TCRs associated with vaccination extended across spike and predominated at 160-218 and 743-854. Donor demographics were predominantly white British with a female majority; clonal diversity may be underestimated. Nearly half of spike-specific TCRs reportedly target variant regions that are unmutated in the B.1.351 and B.1.1.7 variants. Two doses of AZD1222 preceded a rise in Spike-specific TCR breadth and depth.

Generated by immunoSEQ multiplex PCR, the TCRdb table keeps only in-frame clones and is missing some. The repertoire holds around 85,000 clones, with roughly 90% as singletons. J is TRBJ2-3 and V is TRBV19; D remains unclear. This clonotype was obtained from an adult who received the AZD1222 COVID-19 vaccine. The sequencing here drew on peripheral blood, taken 28 days after the second AZD1222 dose. The CDR3 sequence: CASSITISDTQYF. In DNA form, the CDR3 reads TGTGCCAGTAGTATCACGATCTCAGATACGCAGTATTTT. The full variable domain, completed using reference TRBV19 and TRBJ2-3, is DGGITQSPKYLFRKEGQNVTLSCEQNLNHDAMYWYRQDPGQGLRLIYYSQIVNDFQKGDIAEGYSVSREKKESFPLTVTSAQKNPTAFYLCASSITISDTQYFGPGTRLTVL.